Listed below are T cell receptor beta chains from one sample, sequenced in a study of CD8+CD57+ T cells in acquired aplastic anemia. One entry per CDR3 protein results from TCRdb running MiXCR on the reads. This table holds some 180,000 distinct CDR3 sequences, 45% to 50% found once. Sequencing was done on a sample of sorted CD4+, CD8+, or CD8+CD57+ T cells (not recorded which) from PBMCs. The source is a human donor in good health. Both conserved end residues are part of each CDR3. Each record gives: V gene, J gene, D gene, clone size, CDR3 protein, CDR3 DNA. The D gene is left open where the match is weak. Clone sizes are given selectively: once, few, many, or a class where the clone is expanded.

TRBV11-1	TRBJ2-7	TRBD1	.	CASSLGRDRGYYEQYF	TGTGCCAGCAGCTTAGGGAGGGACAGGGGGTACTACGAGCAGTACTTC
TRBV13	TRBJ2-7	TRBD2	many	CASSVRLAGFNYEQYF	TGTGCCAGCAGCGTCAGACTAGCGGGATTCAACTACGAGCAGTACTTC
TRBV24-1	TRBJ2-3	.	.	CATSDGLGALRDTQYF	TGTGCCACCAGTGATGGTCTGGGGGCGCTCAGGGATACGCAGTATTTT
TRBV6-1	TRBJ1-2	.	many	CASTRTDIGYGYTF	TGTGCCAGCACCCGGACAGACATCGGCTATGGCTACACCTTC
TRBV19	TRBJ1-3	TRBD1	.	CASSKDRAGNTIYF	TGTGCCAGTAGTAAGGACAGGGCTGGAAACACCATATATTTT
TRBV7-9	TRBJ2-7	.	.	CASSNQAGSNEQYF	TGTGCCAGCAGCAACCAGGCAGGGAGTAACGAGCAGTACTTC
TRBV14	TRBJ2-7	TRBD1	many	CASSQVGTGGSRQYF	TGTGCCAGCAGCCAAGTTGGGACAGGGGGCTCTAGGCAGTACTTC
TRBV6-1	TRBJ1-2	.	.	CASSPGGGYYGYTF	TGTGCCAGCTCGCCCGGGGGGGGCTACTATGGCTACACCTTC
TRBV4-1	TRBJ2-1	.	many	CASSYRGLEQFF	TGCGCCAGCAGTTACAGGGGACTGGAGCAGTTCTTC
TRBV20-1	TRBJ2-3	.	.	CSAPARATDTQYF	TGCAGTGCCCCGGCCAGGGCGACAGATACGCAGTATTTT
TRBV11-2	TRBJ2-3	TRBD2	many	CASSPRGSSGASTDTQYF	TGTGCCAGCAGCCCGCGGGGCTCTAGCGGAGCTAGCACAGATACGCAGTATTTT
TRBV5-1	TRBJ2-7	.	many	CASSFGGAGYEQYF	TGCGCCAGCAGCTTTGGGGGGGCAGGGTACGAGCAGTACTTC
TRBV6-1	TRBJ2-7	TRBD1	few	CASRNPGQGSYEQYF	TGTGCCAGCAGAAACCCGGGACAGGGGTCCTACGAGCAGTACTTC
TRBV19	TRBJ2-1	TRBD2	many	CASSALAGARNEQFF	TGTGCCAGTAGCGCCCTAGCGGGAGCGCGCAATGAGCAGTTCTTC
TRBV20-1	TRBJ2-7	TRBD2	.	CSARPSSGTYEQYF	TGCAGTGCTAGACCATCAAGCGGGACCTACGAGCAGTACTTC
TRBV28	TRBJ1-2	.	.	CASSLVGGGGYTF	TGTGCCAGCAGTTTAGTGGGGGGTGGGGGCTACACCTTC
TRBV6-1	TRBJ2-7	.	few	CASSRGGTIFEQYF	TGTGCCAGCAGTAGGGGGGGGACTATTTTCGAGCAGTACTTC
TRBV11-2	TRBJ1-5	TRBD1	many	CASSLGGGDGNQPQHF	TGTGCCAGCAGCTTAGGAGGGGGCGACGGCAATCAGCCCCAGCATTTT
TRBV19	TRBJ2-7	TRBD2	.	CASSSLGLALSEQYF	TGTGCCAGTAGTTCGCTGGGACTAGCATTATCCGAGCAGTACTTC
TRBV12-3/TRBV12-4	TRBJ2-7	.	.	CASSFRPGGYEQYF	TGTGCCAGCAGTTTCAGGCCTGGCGGGTACGAGCAGTACTTC
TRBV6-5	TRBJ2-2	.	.	CASSYDRLPNTGELFF	TGTGCCAGCAGTTATGATCGTCTACCGAACACCGGGGAGCTGTTTTTT
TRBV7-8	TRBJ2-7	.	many	CASSLVSSGYEQYF	TGTGCCAGCAGCTTAGTTAGTAGCGGCTACGAGCAGTACTTC
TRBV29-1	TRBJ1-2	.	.	CSVEVQGPLYGYTF	TGCAGCGTGGAAGTTCAGGGACCCCTCTATGGCTACACCTTC
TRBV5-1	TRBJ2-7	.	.	CASSSVVSDEQYF	TGCGCCAGCAGCTCCGTGGTCTCGGACGAGCAGTACTTC
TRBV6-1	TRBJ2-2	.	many	CASSEQVGGNTGELFF	TGTGCCAGCAGTGAACAAGTCGGAGGTAACACCGGGGAGCTGTTTTTT
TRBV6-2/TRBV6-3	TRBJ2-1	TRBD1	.	CASSSGGQASSYNERFF	TGTGCCAGCAGTTCCGGCGGACAGGCTAGCTCCTACAATGAGCGGTTCTTC
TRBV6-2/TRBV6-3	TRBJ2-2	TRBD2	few	CASSLGLAGYTGELFF	TGTGCCAGCAGTTTGGGACTAGCGGGTTACACCGGGGAGCTGTTTTTT
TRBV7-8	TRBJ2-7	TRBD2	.	CASSLVLAGGYEQYF	TGTGCCAGCAGCTTAGTTTTAGCGGGGGGCTACGAGCAGTACTTC
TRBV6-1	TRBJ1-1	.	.	CASSGGRRSNLMNTEAFF	TGTGCCAGCAGTGGCGGGCGCAGGAGCAACCTCATGAACACTGAAGCTTTCTTT
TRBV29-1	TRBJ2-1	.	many	CSVRMNSYNEQFF	TGCAGCGTTAGAATGAACTCCTACAATGAGCAGTTCTTC
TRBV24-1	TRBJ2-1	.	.	CATSSNQDSKQFF	TGTGCCACCAGCTCCAACCAGGACAGCAAGCAGTTCTTC
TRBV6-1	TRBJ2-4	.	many	CASSGRGEYF	TGTGCCAGCAGTGGACGGGGCGAGTACTTC
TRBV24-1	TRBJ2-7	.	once	CATSGAPEQYF	TGTGCCACCAGTGGGGCCCCAGAGCAGTACTTC
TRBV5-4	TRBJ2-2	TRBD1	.	CASSLPGQGFAGELFF	TGTGCCAGCAGCTTACCGGGACAGGGGTTTGCCGGGGAGCTGTTTTTT
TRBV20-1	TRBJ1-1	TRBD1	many	CSARDRVLTEAFF	TGCAGTGCTAGGGACAGGGTATTGACTGAAGCTTTCTTT
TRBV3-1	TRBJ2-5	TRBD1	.	CASSPRDRGVETQYF	TGTGCCAGCAGCCCCCGGGACAGGGGTGTGGAGACCCAGTACTTC
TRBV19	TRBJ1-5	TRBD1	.	CASSILGTGGSTQHF	TGTGCCAGTAGTATCTTAGGGACAGGGGGCTCGACCCAGCATTTT
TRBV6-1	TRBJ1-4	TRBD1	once	CASTPGQGIGEKLFF	TGTGCCAGCACGCCGGGACAGGGCATCGGTGAAAAACTGTTTTTT
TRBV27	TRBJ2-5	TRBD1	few	CASSRRQGRGETQYF	TGTGCCAGCAGTCGCCGACAGGGGCGTGGAGAGACCCAGTACTTC
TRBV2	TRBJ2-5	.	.	CASGGAFETQYF	TGTGCCAGCGGAGGGGCTTTTGAGACCCAGTACTTC
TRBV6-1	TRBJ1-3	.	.	CASSRGSLAGNTIYF	TGTGCCAGCAGCCGAGGGTCGCTAGCTGGAAACACCATATATTTT
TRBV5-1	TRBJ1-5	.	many	CASSLGGTGNQPQHF	TGCGCCAGCAGCTTGGGCGGTACGGGCAATCAGCCCCAGCATTTT
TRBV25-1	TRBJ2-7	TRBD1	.	CASRSRGHEQYF	TGTGCCAGCAGATCCAGGGGGCATGAGCAGTACTTC
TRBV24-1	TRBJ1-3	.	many	CATSAGSGNTIYF	TGTGCCACCAGTGCCGGCTCTGGAAACACCATATATTTT
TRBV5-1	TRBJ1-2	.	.	CASSREAQGYGYTF	TGCGCCAGCAGCCGCGAGGCTCAGGGATATGGCTACACCTTC
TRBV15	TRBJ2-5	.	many	CATSRLGGGETQYF	TGTGCCACCAGCAGACTCGGGGGCGGCGAGACCCAGTACTTC
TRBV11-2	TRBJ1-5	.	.	CASSLEWGNQPQHF	TGTGCCAGCAGCTTAGAGTGGGGCAATCAGCCCCAGCATTTT
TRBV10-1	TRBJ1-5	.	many	CASSESPTGNSNQPQHF	TGCGCCAGCAGTGAATCCCCAACAGGGAATAGCAATCAGCCCCAGCATTTT
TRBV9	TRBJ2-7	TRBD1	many	CASSPTDRVRKDEQYF	TGTGCCAGCAGCCCCACGGACAGGGTAAGAAAGGACGAGCAGTACTTC
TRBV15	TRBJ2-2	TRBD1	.	CATSFVTGGSGELFF	TGTGCCACCAGTTTCGTGACAGGGGGGTCCGGGGAGCTGTTTTTT
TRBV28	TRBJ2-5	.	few	CASSSNGGTQYF	TGTGCCAGCAGTTCCAACGGCGGGACCCAGTACTTC
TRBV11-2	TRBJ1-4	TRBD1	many	CASSGDRGLKEKLFF	TGTGCCAGCAGCGGCGACAGGGGGCTCAAAGAAAAACTGTTTTTT
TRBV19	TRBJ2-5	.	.	CASSDQGIRETQYF	TGTGCCAGTAGTGATCAGGGCATCAGGGAGACCCAGTACTTC